Below are 6 T cell receptor beta chains sequenced from a single sample in a study of T cells after yellow fever vaccination. TCRdb reanalysed the 5' RACE reads using MiXCR and keeps one entry per CDR3 protein. This table has 340,000 or so distinct CDR3 sequences, approximately 12% appearing once. The sequences come from CD4+ T cells sorted from PBMCs, collected 15 days after the yellow fever booster vaccination. Receptors were obtained from a man between 18 and 35 years old who received the YFV17D yellow fever vaccine.

The chain employs TRBV28 and TRBJ1-2; D is unresolved. V was cut by 2 bases and J by 8 bases, with 12 bases left in between. In germline, CDR1 is MDHEN, CDR2 SYDVKM. The CDR3 runs to 13 residues. This CDR3 reads CASSLGGLGGYTF. The CDR3 region has the DNA TGTGCCAGCAGTTTAGGTGGGCTGGGCGGCTACACCTTC.

The chain links TRBV15 to TRBJ2-3; D may correspond to TRBD1 or TRBD2 (5 bases each). The CDR3 runs 16 residues. CDR1 and CDR2 from the germline V gene are LNHNV and YYDKDF (reference sequence). The ends were cut back, 7 bases at V and 1 base at J, with 18 bases in the middle. CDR3 loop: CATTPWGSAGTDTQYF. The CDR3 DNA reads TGTGCCACCACTCCCTGGGGGTCCGCCGGCACAGATACGCAGTATTTT.

This CDR3 reads CASSFRGRNSPLHF. The DNA for the CDR3 is TGTGCCAGCAGCTTCAGGGGGCGTAATTCACCCCTCCACTTT. The chain joins TRBV7-2 to TRBJ1-6; TRBD1 matches at 8 bases. CDR1 is SGHTA and CDR2 is FQGNSA in the germline V gene. V lost 3 bases, J lost 6 bases, and 1 base stayed unmatched. The CDR3 contains 14 residues.

The rearrangement links TRBV4-1 to TRBJ1-3; D remains ambiguous. Germline V CDR1 and CDR2: MGHRA, YSYEKL. V was clipped by 0 bases and J by 2 bases, with 14 bases between them. This CDR3 spans 17 amino acids. CDR3 protein: CASSQEGQSLTGNTIYF. Written as DNA, the CDR3 is TGCGCCAGCAGCCAAGAAGGGCAAAGCCTGACTGGAAACACCATATATTTT.

This clonotype was detected ten times or more. The chain uses TRBV7-2 and TRBJ2-1; D not certain. Per the germline V gene, CDR1 is SGHTA and CDR2 is FQGNSA. The CDR3 covers 17 residues. V lost 6 bases to trimming and J lost 3 bases, with 21 bases between them. CDR3 nucleotide sequence: TGTGCCAGCAGATCCTTTGGGCGGAGCACCATCTACAATGAGCAGTTCTTC. It codes for CASRSFGRSTIYNEQFF. The full variable domain, with the rest looked up from reference TRBV7-2 and TRBJ2-1, is GAGVSQSPSNKVTEKGKDVELRCDPISGHTALYWYRQSLGQGLEFLIYFQGNSAPDKSGLPSDRFSAERTGGSVSTLTIQRTQQEDSAVYLCASRSFGRSTIYNEQFFGPGTRLTVL.

This clonotype was seen a few times. The V gene is TRBV7-2, the J gene TRBJ2-5; the D gene is possibly TRBD1 (6 bases). The germline gives CDR1 SGHTA, CDR2 FQGNSA. The CDR3 has 15 residues. Trimming took off 0 bases at V and 4 bases at J, with 12 bases between the two ends. The CDR3 loop reads CASSLARGVAETQYF. In nucleotides, the CDR3 is TGTGCCAGCAGCTTAGCCAGGGGCGTAGCAGAGACCCAGTACTTC.